This is a list of T cell receptor beta chains from one sample in a study of blood T cells in healthy people across ages. Each CDR3 protein gets one entry after TCRdb re-called the 5' RACE reads with MiXCR. The sample comprises roughly 720,000 distinct CDR3 sequences, 53% of which are singletons, and about two fifths rests with the top ten. Sequenced sample: blood. These receptor sequences come from an elderly man in good health. Each CDR3 is given with its conserved first and last residue. A D gene is named only where the DNA matches it firmly. Rows give clone size only sometimes, using once, few, many, or a class for an expanded clone.

size,D,V,J,DNA,CDR3
few,TRBD2,TRBV5-1,TRBJ2-1,TGCGCCAGCAGTTGGGGACTAGCGGGACGCTCCTACAATGAGCAGTTCTTC,CASSWGLAGRSYNEQFF
.,.,TRBV7-2,TRBJ2-7,TGTACCAGCAGCAGGACCTCACCCTACGAGCAGTACTTC,CTSSRTSPYEQYF
.,.,TRBV7-3,TRBJ1-4,TGTGCCAGCAGCTTATATGGCAAGACTACTAATGAAAAACTGTTTTTT,CASSLYGKTTNEKLFF
.,TRBD2,TRBV7-2,TRBJ2-7,TGTGCCAGCAGCTTAGTAGCGGGAGGGACCCCCTACGAGCAGTACTTC,CASSLVAGGTPYEQYF
.,.,TRBV5-1,TRBJ1-1,TGCGCCAGCAGCTTGGCCCGCAGGAACACTGAAGCTTTCTTT,CASSLARRNTEAFF
few,TRBD2,TRBV7-2,TRBJ2-7,TGTGCCAGCAAAAGGGGCAATAGCGGGAGCGAGCAGTACTTC,CASKRGNSGSEQYF
.,.,TRBV9,TRBJ2-3,TGTGCCAGCAGCGTAGAGGGGGGCGGATACGCGTATTTT,CASSVEGGGYAYF
few,TRBD1,TRBV3-1,TRBJ2-1,TGTGCCAGCAGCCAATCGGGACAGCGATACAATGAGCAGTTCTTC,CASSQSGQRYNEQFF
.,.,TRBV7-2,TRBJ1-1,TGTGCCAGCAGACTAGAGTCGGAGGCTGAAGCTTTCTTT,CASRLESEAEAFF
.,.,TRBV3-1,TRBJ2-4,TGTGCCAGCAGCCAATCTGCTTCCAAAAACATTCAGTACTTC,CASSQSASKNIQYF
.,.,TRBV20-1,TRBJ2-5,TGCAGTGCTAGAGGGGCAGGGGATCAAGAGACCCAGTACTTC,CSARGAGDQETQYF
few,.,TRBV29-1,TRBJ2-1,TGCAGCGTTGAAGGGGCAGGCAATGAGCAGTTCTTC,CSVEGAGNEQFF
.,TRBD2,TRBV5-1,TRBJ2-7,TGCGCCAGCAGCTCCGGCAGGGTAGCGGGAGTAATTTACAATGAGCAGTACTTC,CASSSGRVAGVIYNEQYF
.,.,TRBV5-1,TRBJ2-7,TGCGCCAGCAGCTTTGGGGGAGTTGCCGACGAGCAGTACTTC,CASSFGGVADEQYF
few,.,TRBV10-1,TRBJ2-2,TGCGCCAGCAGTGCTGGGGGCAACACCGGGGAGCTGTTTTTT,CASSAGGNTGELFF
.,.,TRBV3-1,TRBJ2-7,TGTGCCAGCAGCCATGGGTCCGGCGAGCAGTACTTC,CASSHGSGEQYF
.,.,TRBV7-2,TRBJ1-4,TGTGCCAGCAGCAAGGGCGGTTCTAATGAAAAACTGTTTTTT,CASSKGGSNEKLFF
many,.,TRBV6-6,TRBJ2-3,TGTGCCAGCAGTTATTCCTCTAGGCGCGTCGCTACGCAGTATTTT,CASSYSSRRVATQYF
once,.,TRBV20-1,TRBJ2-7,TGTAGTGCTTTCGGGACTGTCTCCTACGAGCAGTACTTC,CSAFGTVSYEQYF
.,TRBD1,TRBV2,TRBJ2-3,TGTGCCACCCTAGGCCGGGACAGGGGGCGAGATACGCAGTATTTT,CATLGRDRGRDTQYF
.,TRBD2,TRBV3-1,TRBJ2-1,TGTGCCAGCAGCCACATGAGCCCCGGGACTAGCGGGTCAAATGAGCAGTTCTTC,CASSHMSPGTSGSNEQFF
.,.,TRBV27,TRBJ2-7,TGTGCCAGCAGTTTCAGGGCAGAGGCATACAACTACGAGCAGTACTTC,CASSFRAEAYNYEQYF
once,TRBD2,TRBV5-6,TRBJ2-1,TGTGCCAGCAGCTCCCTTGGACAGCGGGAGGTTCGGAATGAGCAGTTCTTC,CASSSLGQREVRNEQFF
.,.,TRBV19,TRBJ1-2,TGTGCCACCCTAGCGGTAAACTATGGCTACACCTTC,CATLAVNYGYTF
few,.,TRBV15,TRBJ2-4,TGTGCCACCAGCAGAGAACCTCCCCAGTACTTC,CATSREPPQYF
.,.,TRBV29-1,TRBJ1-2,TGCAGCGTTCGGGGGGGGAACTATGGCTACACCTTC,CSVRGGNYGYTF
.,.,TRBV29-1,TRBJ1-1,TGCAGCGTGGCGGCTGGTCGCACTGAAGCTTTCTTT,CSVAAGRTEAFF
few,.,TRBV12-3/TRBV12-4,TRBJ2-7,TGTGCCAGCAGCCTCACTAGATTAGGCGAGCAGTACTTC,CASSLTRLGEQYF
few,TRBD1,TRBV3-1,TRBJ2-4,TGTGCCAGCAGGGACAGGGGAAACAAAAACATTCAGTACTTC,CASRDRGNKNIQYF
.,TRBD2,TRBV27,TRBJ2-7,TGTGCCAGCAGTTTATCGGGGGGGTTCGGCTACGAGCAGTACTTC,CASSLSGGFGYEQYF
.,.,TRBV5-1,TRBJ2-6,TGCGCCAGCAGTCATCAACCTGGGGCCAACGTCCTGACTTTC,CASSHQPGANVLTF
few,TRBD2,TRBV24-1,TRBJ2-3,TGTGCCACCAGTGATTTCCAGACTAGCGGGAGGGGAGATACGCAGTATTTT,CATSDFQTSGRGDTQYF
.,.,TRBV4-1,TRBJ2-3,TGTGCCAGCAGCCAAGGGGGGTCGGGCGGGAGTCTGCACAGATACGCGTATTTT,CASSQGGSGGSLHRYAYF
few,.,TRBV29-1,TRBJ1-1,TGCAGCGTTGCGGAGCTGAAGAACACTGAAGCTTTCTTT,CSVAELKNTEAFF
.,.,TRBV9,TRBJ2-1,TGTGCCAGCAGCGTCGAGTACAATGAGCAGTTCTTC,CASSVEYNEQFF
.,TRBD1,TRBV6-1,TRBJ1-1,TGTGCCAGCAGTGCCCAGACAGGGTTTGCCACTGAAGCTTTCTTT,CASSAQTGFATEAFF
.,.,TRBV2,TRBJ1-2,TGTGCCAGCAGTGAAGCGCTTCTTGGGGGCGGCTACACCTTC,CASSEALLGGGYTF
.,TRBD1,TRBV7-9,TRBJ2-1,TGTGCCAGCAGCTCTAGACAGGGGACAGATGAGCAGTTCTTC,CASSSRQGTDEQFF
.,TRBD2,TRBV4-1,TRBJ2-6,TGCGCCAGCAGCCAAACGGGACTAGCGGGAGTCTCTGGGGCCAACGTCCTGACTTTC,CASSQTGLAGVSGANVLTF
few,.,TRBV5-4,TRBJ2-5,TGTGCCAGCAGCTTGGCGGCGACTCCTCAAGAGACCCAGTACTTC,CASSLAATPQETQYF
few,.,TRBV7-9,TRBJ2-7,TGTGCCAGCAGCTGGGACCTACAAAATACTTACGAGCAGTACTTC,CASSWDLQNTYEQYF
.,TRBD1,TRBV5-5,TRBJ2-6,TGTGCCAGCAGCCCCCGGACAGGGGATACTGGGGCCAACGTCCTGACTTTC,CASSPRTGDTGANVLTF
.,TRBD1,TRBV4-2,TRBJ1-2,TGTGCCAGCAGTCCCGGGACAGGGATTAACTATGGCTACACCTTC,CASSPGTGINYGYTF
few,.,TRBV6-1,TRBJ2-7,TGTGCCAGCAGTGAGGAGTTATCCTACGAGCAGTACTTC,CASSEELSYEQYF
.,TRBD1,TRBV11-2,TRBJ2-6,TGTGCCAGCAGCCAACCGGGACAGGGTTCTGGGGCCAACGTCCTGACTTTC,CASSQPGQGSGANVLTF
.,.,TRBV24-1,TRBJ2-2,TGTGCCGCTCGTACGAACACCGGGGAGCTGTTTTTT,CAARTNTGELFF
few,TRBD1,TRBV9,TRBJ1-2,TGTGCCAGCAGCGTCGGGACAGGGGACTATGGCTACACCTTC,CASSVGTGDYGYTF
.,TRBD1,TRBV6-6,TRBJ2-1,TGTGCCGGCCGGGACAGCGTATCCAATGAGCAGTTCTTC,CAGRDSVSNEQFF
.,.,TRBV7-2,TRBJ2-3,TGTGCCAGCAGCACTCGAATTGGTGGGGGCACAGATACGCAGTATTTT,CASSTRIGGGTDTQYF
few,.,TRBV4-1,TRBJ2-1,TGCGCCAGCACCAGTGGGAGGAGCTCCTACAATGAGCAGTTCTTC,CASTSGRSSYNEQFF
.,.,TRBV9,TRBJ1-2,TGTGCCAGCAGCTTGAGTACCCTCGCGATGGGGGGCTACACCTTC,CASSLSTLAMGGYTF
once,.,TRBV7-3,TRBJ2-3,TGTGCCAGCAGCTTAAGGGTTGGGTACGATACGCAGTATTTT,CASSLRVGYDTQYF
.,TRBD2,TRBV9,TRBJ2-1,TGTGCCAGCAGCTCCCGATGGAGCGGGACCTCCTACAATGAGCAGTTCTTC,CASSSRWSGTSYNEQFF
.,TRBD2,TRBV20-1,TRBJ2-1,TGCAGTGCTCCGGGACTAGCGAACATTGGGGAGCTGTTCTTC,CSAPGLANIGELFF
few,.,TRBV19,TRBJ1-5,TGTGCCAGTAGTAGCAATCAGCCCCAGCATTTT,CASSSNQPQHF
few,TRBD2,TRBV24-1,TRBJ2-3,TGTGCCACCAGTGATCCGGGAGGTAGCGATAGATACGCGTATTTT,CATSDPGGSDRYAYF
few,.,TRBV9,TRBJ1-2,TGTGCCAGCAGCGTAGAGGGTCAGGGCTACTATGGCTACACCTTC,CASSVEGQGYYGYTF
.,TRBD1,TRBV11-2,TRBJ1-5,TGTGCCAGCAGCTCCGGGACAGGGCCTCATCAGCCCCAGCATTTT,CASSSGTGPHQPQHF
.,.,TRBV29-1,TRBJ1-2,TGCAGCGTTTGGATGATAGGAGACTATGGCTACACCTTC,CSVWMIGDYGYTF
.,.,TRBV2,TRBJ1-5,TGTGCCACCGCAGGTCGAGGGGTGAGCAATCAGCCCCAGCATTTT,CATAGRGVSNQPQHF